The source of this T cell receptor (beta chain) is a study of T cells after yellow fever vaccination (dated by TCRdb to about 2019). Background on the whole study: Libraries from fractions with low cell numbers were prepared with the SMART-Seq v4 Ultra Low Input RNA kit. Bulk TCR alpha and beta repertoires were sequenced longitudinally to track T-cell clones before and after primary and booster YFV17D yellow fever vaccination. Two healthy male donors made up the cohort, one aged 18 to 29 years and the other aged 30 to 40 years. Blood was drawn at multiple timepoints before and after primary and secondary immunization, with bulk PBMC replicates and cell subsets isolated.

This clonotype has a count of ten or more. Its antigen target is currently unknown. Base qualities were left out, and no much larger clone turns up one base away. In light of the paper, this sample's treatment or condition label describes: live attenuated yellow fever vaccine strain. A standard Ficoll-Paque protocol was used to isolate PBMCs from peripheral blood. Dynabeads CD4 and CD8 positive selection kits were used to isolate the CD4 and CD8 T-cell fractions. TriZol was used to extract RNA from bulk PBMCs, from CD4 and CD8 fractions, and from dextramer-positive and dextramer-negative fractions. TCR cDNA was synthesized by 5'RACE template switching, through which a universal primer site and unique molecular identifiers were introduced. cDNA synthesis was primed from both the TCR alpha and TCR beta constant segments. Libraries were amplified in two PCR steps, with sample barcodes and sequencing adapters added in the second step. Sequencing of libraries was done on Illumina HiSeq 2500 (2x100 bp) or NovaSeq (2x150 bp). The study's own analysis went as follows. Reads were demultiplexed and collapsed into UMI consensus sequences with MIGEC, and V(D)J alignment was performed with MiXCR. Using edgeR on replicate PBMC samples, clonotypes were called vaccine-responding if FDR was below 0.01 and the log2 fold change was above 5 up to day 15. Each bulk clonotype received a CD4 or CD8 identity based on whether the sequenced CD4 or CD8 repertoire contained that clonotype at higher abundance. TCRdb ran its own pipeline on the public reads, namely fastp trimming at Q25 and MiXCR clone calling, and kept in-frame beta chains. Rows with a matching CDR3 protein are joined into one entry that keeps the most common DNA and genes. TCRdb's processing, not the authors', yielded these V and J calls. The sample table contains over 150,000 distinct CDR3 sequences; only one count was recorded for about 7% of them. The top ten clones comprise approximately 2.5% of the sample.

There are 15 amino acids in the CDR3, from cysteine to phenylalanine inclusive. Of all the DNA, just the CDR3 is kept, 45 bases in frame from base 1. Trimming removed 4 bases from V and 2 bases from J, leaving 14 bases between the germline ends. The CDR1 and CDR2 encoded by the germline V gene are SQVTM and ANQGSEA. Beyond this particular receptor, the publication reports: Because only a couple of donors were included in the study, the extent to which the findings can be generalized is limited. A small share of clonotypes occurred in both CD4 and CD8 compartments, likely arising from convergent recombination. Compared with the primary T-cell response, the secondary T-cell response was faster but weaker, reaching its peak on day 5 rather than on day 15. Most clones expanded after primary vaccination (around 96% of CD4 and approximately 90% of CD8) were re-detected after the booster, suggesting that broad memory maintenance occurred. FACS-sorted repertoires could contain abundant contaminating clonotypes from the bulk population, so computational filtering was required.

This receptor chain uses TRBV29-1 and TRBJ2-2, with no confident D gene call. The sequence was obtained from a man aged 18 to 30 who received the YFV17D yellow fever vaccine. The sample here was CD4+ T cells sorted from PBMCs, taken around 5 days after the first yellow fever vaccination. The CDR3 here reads CSVGLRSTNTGELFF. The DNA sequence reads TGCAGCGTTGGATTGAGGTCCACTAACACCGGGGAGCTGTTTTTT.